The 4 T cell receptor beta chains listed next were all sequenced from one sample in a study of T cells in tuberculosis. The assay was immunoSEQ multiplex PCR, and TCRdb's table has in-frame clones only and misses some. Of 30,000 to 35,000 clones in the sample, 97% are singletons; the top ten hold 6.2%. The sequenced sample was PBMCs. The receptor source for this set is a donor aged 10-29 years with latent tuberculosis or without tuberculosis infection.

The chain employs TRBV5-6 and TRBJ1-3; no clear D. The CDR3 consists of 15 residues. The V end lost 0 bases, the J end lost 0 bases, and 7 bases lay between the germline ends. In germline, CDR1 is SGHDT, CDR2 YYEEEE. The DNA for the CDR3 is TGTGCCAGCAGCTTGGTGGCCAGCTCTGGAAACACCATATATTTT. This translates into CASSLVASSGNTIYF.

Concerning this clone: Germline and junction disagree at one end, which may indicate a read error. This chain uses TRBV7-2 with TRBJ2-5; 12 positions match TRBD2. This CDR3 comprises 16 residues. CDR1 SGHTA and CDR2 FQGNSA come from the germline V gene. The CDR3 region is CASTLRTSGTGETQYF. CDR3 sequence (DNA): TGTGCCAGCACCTTACGGACTAGCGGGACGGGTGAGACCCAGTACTTC.

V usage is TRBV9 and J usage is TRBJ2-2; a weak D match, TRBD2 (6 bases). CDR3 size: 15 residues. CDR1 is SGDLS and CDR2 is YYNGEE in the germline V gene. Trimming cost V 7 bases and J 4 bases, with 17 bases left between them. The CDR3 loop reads CASSGGLPTTGELFF. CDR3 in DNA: TGTGCCAGCTCCGGGGGACTTCCTACCACCGGGGAGCTGTTTTTT.

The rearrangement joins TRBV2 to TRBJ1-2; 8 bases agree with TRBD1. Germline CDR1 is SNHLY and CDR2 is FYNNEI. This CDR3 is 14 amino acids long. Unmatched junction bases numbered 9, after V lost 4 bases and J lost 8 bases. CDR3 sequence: CASSGRTGYFGYTF. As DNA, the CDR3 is TGTGCCAGCAGTGGCCGGACAGGGTATTTCGGCTACACCTTC.